This TCR beta chain was sequenced for a study of T cell responses to AZD1222 COVID-19 vaccine. Study-wide background: Recipients boosted at about 4 weeks or about 12 weeks are pooled.

A remark on this clone: No antigen is known for it.

Germline V CDR1 and CDR2: MDHEN, SYDVKM. V lost 8 bases to trimming and J lost 3 bases, with 8 bases between them. This CDR3 spans 12 amino acids. The assay was immunoSEQ multiplex PCR, and TCRdb's table has in-frame clones only and misses some. This sample has 150,000 or so clones; about nine tenths occur once, and the top ten carry about 1.4%. General study points: The span of vaccine-associated CD4 TCRs extended across spike, with dominance at 160-218 and 743-854. Clonal diversity was possibly underestimated, and white British individuals and females predominated among donors. Recipients of two AZD1222 doses showed rising Spike-specific TCR breadth and depth.

This clonotype was obtained from an adult in good health. V is TRBV28 and J is TRBJ2-1; D call uncertain. Sequenced material: peripheral blood, taken on day 0 of AZD1222 vaccination. DNA of the CDR3: TGTGCCAGCTTTGAAGGCTACAATGAGCAGTTCTTC. It codes for CASFEGYNEQFF.